This T cell receptor beta chain appears in the sequencing data of a study of blood T cells in healthy people across ages. Primers used in a second PCR of about 7 to 11 cycles were a sample-barcoded 5' primer and a J-beta primer mix. TCRdb re-called the 5' RACE reads with MiXCR, one entry per CDR3 protein. Of more than 650,000 distinct CDR3 sequences in the sample, 22% were seen once. The V end was cut by 5 bases, the J end by 1 base, with 12 bases between. Germline V lookup: CDR1 MDHEN, CDR2 SYDVKM. The CDR3 consists of 16 residues. The source material was blood. The receptor was isolated from a man aged 65 to 79 in good health. The chain carries TRBV28 and TRBJ2-6, with a possible D match to TRBD2 (5 bases). The CDR3 is CASSTLERSGANVLTF. CDR3 nucleotide sequence: TGTGCCAGCAGTACACTAGAACGATCTGGGGCCAACGTCCTGACTTTC.